This T cell receptor (beta chain) was recorded in a study of T cell responses to AZD1222 COVID-19 vaccine. The overall study: Timing groups of about 4 and about 12 weeks for second doses were pooled.

Method: immunoSEQ multiplex PCR; TCRdb's copy keeps in-frame clones and lacks some. Of fewer than 85,000 clones in the sample, around 88% were seen once. The length of the CDR3 is 13 residues. Per germline, CDR1 LGHDT and CDR2 YNNKEL (reference sequence). V gave up 4 bases and J gave up 6 bases, with 10 bases separating them. The clonotype originates from an adult in good health. This chain joins TRBV3-1 (or the pseudogene TRBV3-2) and TRBJ2-1; a possible D gene is TRBD1 (6 bases). Sequencing was performed on peripheral blood, taken on day 0 of AZD1222 vaccination. The CDR3 nucleotides are TGTGCCAGCAGCCGCAGGGGTCCCAATGAGCAGTTCTTC. Protein sequence: CASSRRGPNEQFF.